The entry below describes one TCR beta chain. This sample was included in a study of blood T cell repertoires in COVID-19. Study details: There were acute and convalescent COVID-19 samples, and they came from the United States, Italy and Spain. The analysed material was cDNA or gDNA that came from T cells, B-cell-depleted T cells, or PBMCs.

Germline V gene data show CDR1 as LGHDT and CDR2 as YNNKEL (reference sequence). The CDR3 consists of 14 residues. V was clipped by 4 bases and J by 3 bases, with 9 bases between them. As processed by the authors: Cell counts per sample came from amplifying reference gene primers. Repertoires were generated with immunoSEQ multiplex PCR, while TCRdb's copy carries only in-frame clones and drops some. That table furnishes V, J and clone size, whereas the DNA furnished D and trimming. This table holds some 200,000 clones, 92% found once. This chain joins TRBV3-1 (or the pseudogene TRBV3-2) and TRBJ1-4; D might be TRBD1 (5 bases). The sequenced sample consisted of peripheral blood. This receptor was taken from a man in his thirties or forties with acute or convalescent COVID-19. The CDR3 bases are TGTGCCAGCAGCCCAGGGTGGGCTAATGAAAAACTGTTTTTT. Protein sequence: CASSPGWANEKLFF.